Sequencing of this T cell receptor (beta chain) was carried out in a study of blood T cell repertoires in COVID-19. Germline loops: CDR1 SNHLY, CDR2 FYNNEI. The CDR3 contains 15 residues. The V and J ends lost 6 bases and 0 bases respectively, with 9 bases between them. This clone was observed once. TCRdb keeps only in-frame clones here, not all; method: immunoSEQ multiplex PCR. There are roughly 150,000 clones in the sample; roughly 80% occur only once, and roughly 7.3% lies in the top ten. The sequenced sample consisted of PBMCs or T cells enriched from blood (not recorded which). This clonotype was sampled from a woman aged 45-59 years who had recovered from COVID-19. V is TRBV2 and J is TRBJ1-6; D uncertain. The CDR3 sequence is CASRARSSYNSPLHF. DNA of the CDR3: TGTGCCAGCAGAGCTCGGAGCTCCTATAATTCACCCCTCCACTTT.